The 19 T cell receptor beta chains below all came from one sample that was sequenced in a study of CD8 T cells in Susac syndrome. Random hexamers were used to reverse transcribe the RNA input (about 0.5 to 1 ug). A single record per CDR3 protein comes from TCRdb applying MiXCR to the immunoSEQ multiplex PCR reads. There are some 140,000 distinct CDR3 sequences in the sample; around 80% occur only once, and around 0.51% lies in the top ten. The specimen was CD8+ T cells from PBMCs. These receptor sequences come from a human donor with multiple sclerosis.

This chain joins TRBV19 and TRBJ1-1; D is uncertain. There are 14 residues in the CDR3. V shed 7 bases and J shed 5 bases, with 17 bases lying between them. Germline loops: CDR1 LNHDA, CDR2 SQIVND (reference sequence). The chain's CDR3 is CASIQRVEVTEAFF. CDR3 bases: TGTGCCAGTATTCAGCGTGTTGAGGTTACTGAAGCTTTCTTT.

The gene calls are TRBV29-1 and TRBJ1-2, with D tentatively TRBD1 (6 bases). V was cut by 0 bases and J by 8 bases, with 13 bases left in between. The CDR3 sequence is 13 residues long. Per the germline V gene, CDR1 is SQVTM and CDR2 is ANQGSEA. The CDR3 loop reads CSVEEGGSIGYTF. As DNA, the CDR3 is TGCAGCGTTGAAGAGGGGGGCAGTATCGGCTACACCTTC.

This sequence joins TRBV7-9 and TRBJ1-1; D not certain. CDR1 SEHNR and CDR2 FQNEAQ come from the germline V gene (reference sequence). The ends were cut back, 1 base at V and 0 bases at J, with 9 bases in the middle. The CDR3 runs 15 residues. As DNA, the CDR3 is TGTGCCAGCAGCTTAGGCTCAGCCTTGAACACTGAAGCTTTCTTT. It specifies CASSLGSALNTEAFF. Drawing the rest from reference TRBV7-9 and TRBJ1-1, the complete variable domain is DTGVSQNPRHKITKRGQNVTFRCDPISEHNRLYWYRQTLGQGPEFLTYFQNEAQLEKSRLLSDRFSAERPKGSFSTLEIQRTEQGDSAMYLCASSLGSALNTEAFFGQGTRLTVV.

The chain uses TRBV12-3 or TRBV12-4 and TRBJ1-1; 7 bases align to TRBD1. Germline trimming cut 7 bases from V and 5 bases from J; bases unmatched to any gene: 16. The CDR3 runs 16 residues. The chain's CDR3 is CASTLGQSVLWTEAFF. As DNA, the CDR3 is TGTGCCAGCACCCTGGGACAGAGTGTTTTATGGACTGAAGCTTTCTTT.

The chain recombines TRBV7-6 with TRBJ1-2; a weak D match, TRBD1 (5 bases). CDR1 and CDR2 from the germline V gene are SGHVS and FNYEAQ. The length of the CDR3 is 14 residues. The V and J ends lost 5 bases and 4 bases respectively, with 14 bases between them. CDR3 protein: CASSPTEGSYGYTF. The CDR3 nucleotides are TGTGCCAGCAGCCCCACCGAGGGGAGCTATGGCTACACCTTC.

This clonotype appeared once. This chain connects TRBV5-6 to TRBJ1-2; D might be TRBD1 (6 bases). V was cut by 4 bases and J by 1 base, with 20 bases left in between. Germline values: CDR1 SGHDT, CDR2 YYEEEE. This CDR3 region has 17 residues. CDR3 amino acids: CASSASAGAGFNYGYTF. The DNA for the CDR3 is TGTGCCAGCAGCGCGAGCGCGGGGGCAGGTTTTAACTATGGCTACACCTTC.

This chain uses TRBV27 with TRBJ1-4; no firm D call. The CDR3 has 14 residues. Germline loops: CDR1 MNHEY, CDR2 SMNVEV (reference sequence). Trimming took off 1 base at V and 8 bases at J, with 11 bases between the two ends. The CDR3: CASSLWGLGEKLFF. In nucleotides, the CDR3 is TGTGCCAGCAGTTTATGGGGTTTAGGGGAAAAACTGTTTTTT.

V usage is TRBV2 and J usage is TRBJ1-1; the D gene is possibly TRBD1 (6 bases). CDR1 and CDR2 (germline): SNHLY, FYNNEI. Trimming shortened V by 10 bases and J by 8 bases, and 17 bases separated the two germline ends. This CDR3 is 12 amino acids long. The CDR3: CATLVRTAEAFF. The CDR3 DNA is TGTGCCACCCTCGTCCGGACAGCGGAAGCTTTCTTT.

The chain joins TRBV3-1 to TRBJ2-1; D call uncertain. V dropped 4 bases and J dropped 4 bases, with 20 bases sitting between them. CDR1 is LGHDT and CDR2 is YNNKEL in the germline V gene (reference sequence). The CDR3 extends over 17 amino acids. Here the CDR3 reads CASSLDPRVGAYNEQFF. DNA of the CDR3: TGTGCCAGCAGCCTGGACCCTAGGGTAGGAGCGTACAATGAGCAGTTCTTC.

The chain recombines TRBV12-3 or TRBV12-4 with TRBJ1-5; TRBD1 matches 8 bases. The CDR3 totals 15 residues. The V gene end was trimmed by 6 bases and the J gene end by 6 bases; junction bases not matched to a gene: 10. CDR3 nucleotide sequence: TGTGCCAGCAGGGAAACAGGGGGATCGGGTCAGCCCCAGCATTTT. Its protein product is CASRETGGSGQPQHF.

The chain has TRBV12-3 or TRBV12-4 and TRBJ1-5, with D uncertain. V shed 5 bases and J shed 0 bases, with 11 bases lying between them. The CDR3 is 15 amino acids. CDR3 DNA sequence: TGTGCCAGCAGTCCCGCAGTGGATAGCAATCAGCCCCAGCATTTT. It codes for CASSPAVDSNQPQHF.

This chain connects TRBV7-3 to TRBJ2-1, with D unresolved. The V end was cut by 4 bases, the J end by 7 bases, with 14 bases between. Germline-derived CDR1 and CDR2 are SGHTA and FQGTGA. The CDR3 extends over 14 amino acids. The CDR3 is CASSYIGPRNEQFF. The CDR3 nucleotides are TGTGCCAGCAGCTATATTGGTCCCCGGAATGAGCAGTTCTTC.

This chain joins TRBV12-5 and TRBJ2-1; D is undetermined. From germline, CDR1 is LGHNT and CDR2 FRNRAP. V dropped 3 bases and J dropped 9 bases, with 9 bases sitting between them. The CDR3 length is 12 residues. The CDR3 is CASGFSGTEQFF. Written as DNA, the CDR3 is TGTGCTAGTGGTTTCTCGGGCACTGAGCAGTTCTTC.

V gene TRBV2 combines with J gene TRBJ2-1; D may be TRBD2 (6 bases). The ends were cut back, 9 bases at V and 6 bases at J, with 15 bases in the middle. CDR1 SNHLY and CDR2 FYNNEI come from the germline V gene. The CDR3 is 13 amino acids. Written as DNA, the CDR3 is TGTGCCAGAGAGGGGACTTCTCGCAATGAGCAGTTCTTC. Protein product: CAREGTSRNEQFF.

The V gene is TRBV19, the J gene TRBJ2-5; TRBD2 is a possible D gene (6 bases). CDR3 size: 16 residues. Germline lookup yields CDR1 LNHDA and CDR2 SQIVND (reference sequence). Trimming shortened V by 6 bases and J by 7 bases, and 24 bases separated the two germline ends. CDR3 loop: CASSQYGGQYQRTQYF. The CDR3 nucleotides are TGTGCCAGTAGCCAGTATGGAGGGCAGTACCAGAGGACCCAGTACTTC.

This chain connects TRBV4-1 to TRBJ2-5; 8 nucleotides agree with TRBD1. This CDR3 contains 13 residues. After removal of 5 bases from V and 7 bases from J, the junction contained 6 bases not matched to a gene. Germline values: CDR1 MGHRA, CDR2 YSYEKL. In DNA, the CDR3 is TGCGCCAGCAGCTTCGGACAGGGAGGGACCCAGTACTTC. Protein product: CASSFGQGGTQYF.

This clonotype turned up a few times. The rearrangement links TRBV19 to TRBJ1-1, with TRBD1 as a possible D gene (6 bases). Germline CDR1 and CDR2: LNHDA and SQIVND (reference sequence). V lost 3 bases, J lost 5 bases, and 10 bases lay in between. The CDR3 runs to 13 residues. The CDR3: CASSIGTGTEAFF. CDR3 in DNA: TGTGCCAGTAGTATCGGCACAGGGACTGAAGCTTTCTTT.

This CDR3 is CSVRLALGNNEQFF. CDR3 nucleotide sequence: TGCAGCGTTAGGTTGGCCCTGGGGAACAATGAGCAGTTCTTC. This chain connects TRBV29-1 to TRBJ2-1; D is unresolved. Germline loops: CDR1 SQVTM, CDR2 ANQGSEA. The CDR3 has 14 amino acids. V was cut by 5 bases and J by 5 bases, with 16 bases left in between.

The sample holds one count of this clonotype. This rearrangement joins TRBV3-1 to TRBJ2-3, with D maybe TRBD1 (6 bases). CDR1 is LGHDT, CDR2 YNNKEL, per germline (reference sequence). The CDR3 sequence is 13 residues long. The V end lost 4 bases, the J end lost 6 bases, and 11 bases lay between the germline ends. CDR3 nucleotides: TGTGCCAGCAGCCCTAAGCAGGGGGATACGCAGTATTTT. This translates into CASSPKQGDTQYF.